This note documents a single T cell receptor (beta chain) sequence. Antigen specificity is unknown. The germline V gene encodes CDR1 WSHSY and CDR2 SAAADI. There are 14 residues in the CDR3. V was trimmed by 0 bases and J by 6 bases, leaving 11 bases between them. This specimen comes from a study of vaccination effects on CD4 cells after COVID-19. Sequencing used immunoSEQ multiplex PCR; TCRdb keeps in-frame clones, though not all of them. The table includes some 40,000 clones, around 80% detected once. Using viral peptide pools, the ViraFEST assay grew out antigen-specific CD4+ T cells prior to sequencing. The authors isolated CD4+ T cells after around nine days of culture. Each person got two doses of an mRNA SARS-CoV-2 vaccine, BNT162b2 or mRNA-1273.

This clonotype was sampled from a human donor who received a COVID-19 vaccine. Some clones in this sample may be carry-over from other donors' samples. Material: CD4+ T cells from PBMCs cultured with HCoV-NL63 spike peptides, obtained after COVID-19 vaccination. This sequence joins TRBV10-2 and TRBJ1-2, with D perhaps TRBD1 (6 bases). In nucleotides, the CDR3 is TGCGCCAGCAGTGAGTCAGGGGGTACCCATGGCTACACCTTC. Its translation: CASSESGGTHGYTF.